The following is a T cell receptor beta chain sequence with its context. This sample stems from a study of T cell changes during pregnancy in multiple sclerosis. This table comes from immunoSEQ multiplex PCR, and its TCRdb copy is limited to in-frame clones, with some not included. The sample records about 93,000 clones, approximately 90% being singletons. This CDR3 spans 16 amino acids. CDR1 MNHEY and CDR2 SVGAGI come from the germline V gene. V lost 3 bases, J lost 0 bases, and 14 bases lay in between. This chain joins TRBV6-5 and TRBJ1-1, with D possibly matching TRBD1 (5 bases). The sequencing here drew on peripheral blood, taken before pregnancy. The sequence derives from a female donor with multiple sclerosis, enrolled in a pregnancy study. The CDR3: CASSYEAGSMNTEAFF. CDR3 sequence (DNA): TGTGCCAGCAGTTATGAGGCAGGGTCCATGAACACTGAAGCTTTCTTT.